This T cell receptor beta chain was retrieved from a study of OX40 agonist ivuxolimab in advanced cancers. Study background: Partial responses occurred in Three dose-escalation patients, one with hepatocellular carcinoma and two with cutaneous melanoma.

The CDR3 length is 10 residues. Per germline, CDR1 MNHNS and CDR2 SASEGT. V lost 10 bases, J lost 8 bases, and 11 bases lay in between. Clones were read by immunoSEQ multiplex PCR, and TCRdb kept only the in-frame ones, dropping some. The sample lists tens of thousands of clones, 88% occurring once. The rearrangement joins TRBV6-1 to TRBJ1-2; D ambiguous. This sequence was found in an adult with an advanced solid tumor such as melanoma, head and neck, liver or kidney cancer. This material consisted of CD4+ or CD8+ T cells sorted from blood, taken in a trial of the OX40 agonist ivuxolimab. The CDR3 DNA is TGTGCCATCCGATACAAGGGCTACACCTTC. As protein: CAIRYKGYTF.